This record covers a single TCR beta chain. This clonotype was found a few times. What antigen it recognizes has not been identified. No base-level quality is on record; no much larger clone is a single base apart. CDR1 and CDR2 were assigned from the germline V gene as MNHEY and SVGAGI. After removal of 4 bases from V and 8 bases from J, the junction retains 7 bases not matched to a gene. From its cysteine to its phenylalanine, the CDR3 spans 14 amino acids. Just the 42-base CDR3 DNA is kept, in frame starting at base 1. Libraries were made using 5' RACE. Sequencing took place on an Illumina HiSeq 2000. Template switching added a universal primer binding site, and the final cDNA carried a unique molecular identifier that allowed TCR cDNA molecules to be counted accurately. Specific primers in the conserved constant-segment region were used to synthesize first-strand cDNA for the TCR alpha and beta chains. To control for contamination, each cDNA library was double barcoded with a SMART-Mk sample barcode plus Illumina barcodes. TruSeq adapter sequences along with Illumina sample barcodes were introduced in two successive PCR steps. TCR alpha and beta cDNA libraries were sequenced on the Illumina HiSeq platform with custom primers. In the authors' own workflow: MiGEC was used to process raw reads and extract unique molecular identifiers, and MiXCR was used to find CDR3 positions. Recombination models were inferred per individual with the repgenHMM and IGoR tools using an EM algorithm. Shared clonotype analysis was performed with the tcR package in R, normalizing sharing by the product of cloneset sizes. To study raw recombination free of thymic and clonal selection effects, out-of-frame nonproductive sequences were analyzed. TCRdb took the public reads, trimmed them with fastp at Q25, ran MiXCR for clone calling and kept in-frame beta chains. Rows are combined by CDR3 protein, so each entry shows the most common genes and DNA. The authors' filters were not applied to this entry. The sample table shows 270,000 or so distinct CDR3 sequences, and 6.5% to 9.5% are seen once. Jointly, the top ten make up roughly 3% of the sample.

The data stem from a study of identical twins (dated by TCRdb to the mid-2010s). Describing the broader study: TCR alpha and beta repertoires from monozygotic twins, unrelated adults of various ages and cord blood were deep-sequenced to test whether fetal clonotypes persist. Replicate twin experiments were performed at different times using different library preparation protocols to rule out contamination.

Every donor in the study was a healthy Caucasian. Three pairs of female monozygotic twins, all aged about 18 to 30 years, were included in the twin cohort. CD4+ and CD8+ T cell populations were isolated with positive isolation kits from Invitrogen. Study-wide findings and limitations: Out-of-frame TCR alpha sequences shared between twins showed an excess of low generation-probability sequences compared with coincidental sharing between unrelated individuals. In monozygotic twins, recombination models systematically underestimated out-of-frame TCR alpha sharing, but the models matched the sharing seen between unrelated individuals. Because the same donors could not be followed over many years, the conclusions depended on cross-sectional statistical analysis. Abundant cord blood beta clonotypes carried fewer insertions; young adult naive repertoires showed a weaker similar trend, while memory repertoires showed none. Invariant T cells such as MAIT and iNKT could partly confound zero-insertion analyses, though diverse VJ usage argued against this for most clonotypes. A weaker excess of twin sharing was found in beta out-of-frame sequences because the signal-to-noise ratio was lowered by fewer shared sequences.

These data also formed part of another study, on yellow fever vaccine responses in identical twins. As noted in the second study: According to the authors, the vaccine-induced T cell response in identical twins seemed to be partly convergent and partly specific to each individual. In identical twins, the study followed T cell clones that responded to the vaccine with precision.

The receptor chain draws on TRBV6-5 and TRBJ1-4; 7 junctional bases match TRBD1. The sequenced sample consisted of CD8+ T cells sorted from blood. The clonotype comes from a woman younger than 35 in good health. The CDR3: CASSLSQGYEKLFF. The nucleotide sequence reads TGTGCCAGCAGTTTATCACAGGGGTACGAAAAACTGTTTTTT.